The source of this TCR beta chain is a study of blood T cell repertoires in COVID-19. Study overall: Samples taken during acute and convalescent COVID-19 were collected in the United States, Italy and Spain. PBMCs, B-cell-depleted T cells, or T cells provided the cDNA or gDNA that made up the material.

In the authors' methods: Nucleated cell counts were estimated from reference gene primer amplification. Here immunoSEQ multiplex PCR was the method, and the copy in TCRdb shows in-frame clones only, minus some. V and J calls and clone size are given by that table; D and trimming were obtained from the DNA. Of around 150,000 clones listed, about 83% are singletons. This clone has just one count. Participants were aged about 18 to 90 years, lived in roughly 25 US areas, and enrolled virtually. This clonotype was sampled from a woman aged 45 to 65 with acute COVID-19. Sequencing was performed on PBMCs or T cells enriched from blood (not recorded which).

The CDR3 sequence is CASSLRGEDTQYF. CDR3 coding DNA: TGTGCCAGCAGCCTTCGCGGAGAAGATACGCAGTATTTT. This chain connects TRBV7-9 to TRBJ2-3; no clear D gene. V gave up 5 bases and J gave up 5 bases, with 11 bases separating them. CDR3 size: 13 residues. From germline, CDR1 is SEHNR and CDR2 FQNEAQ (reference sequence).